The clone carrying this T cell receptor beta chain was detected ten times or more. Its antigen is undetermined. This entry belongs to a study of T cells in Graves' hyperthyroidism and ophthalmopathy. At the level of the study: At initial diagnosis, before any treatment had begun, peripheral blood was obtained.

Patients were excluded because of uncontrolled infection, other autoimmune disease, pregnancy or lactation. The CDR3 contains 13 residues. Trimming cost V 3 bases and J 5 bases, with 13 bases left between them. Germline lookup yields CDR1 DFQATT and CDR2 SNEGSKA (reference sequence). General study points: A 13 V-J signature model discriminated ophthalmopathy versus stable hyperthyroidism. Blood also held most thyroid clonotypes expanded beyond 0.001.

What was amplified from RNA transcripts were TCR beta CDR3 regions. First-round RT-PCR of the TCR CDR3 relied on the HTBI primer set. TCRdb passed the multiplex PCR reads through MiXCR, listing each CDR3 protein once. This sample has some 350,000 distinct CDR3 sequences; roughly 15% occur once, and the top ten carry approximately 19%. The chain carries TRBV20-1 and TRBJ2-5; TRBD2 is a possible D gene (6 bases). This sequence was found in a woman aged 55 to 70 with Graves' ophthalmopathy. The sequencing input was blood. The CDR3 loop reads CSARETSLETQYF. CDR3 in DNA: TGCAGTGCTAGGGAAACTAGCTTGGAGACCCAGTACTTC.